These 8 T cell receptor beta chains originate from one sample sequenced in a study of shared clonotypes between healthy human individuals. The repertoire was sequenced with immunoSEQ multiplex PCR; TCRdb's copy has only in-frame clones and lacks some. Of under 85,000 clones detected, about 63% appear once; the ten largest clones hold around 52%. The specimen sequenced was memory CD8+ T cells sorted from blood. Documented subset: CD45RO+ cells pooled with CCR7-negative TemRA cells. The receptor set was obtained from a man aged 30 to 45 in good health.

This chain connects TRBV7-8 to TRBJ2-7; TRBD1 agrees at 9 bases. With V trimmed by 3 bases and J by 2 bases, 14 bases remained unmatched. CDR1 and CDR2 from the germline V gene are SGHVS and FQNEAQ. This CDR3 region has 18 residues. The CDR3 sequence is CASSFLKTPGQGTYEQYF. For the CDR3, the DNA is TGTGCCAGCAGCTTCCTAAAGACCCCGGGACAGGGAACCTACGAGCAGTACTTC.

The chain carries TRBV5-6 and TRBJ2-7; 7 bases line up with TRBD2. With V trimmed by 4 bases and J by 7 bases, 17 bases remained unmatched. CDR1 and CDR2 from the germline V gene are SGHDT and YYEEEE. The CDR3 is made up of 16 amino acids. CDR3 sequence: CASSRRGGLGIWEQYF. CDR3 in DNA: TGTGCCAGCAGCCGGAGGGGCGGACTAGGTATCTGGGAGCAGTACTTC.

Concerning this clone itself: A much larger clone lies one base from this, so it may be a read error. V and J are TRBV6-4 and TRBJ2-3; tentative D call: TRBD1 (6 bases). The V gene lost 3 bases and the J gene lost 3 bases, with 10 bases spanning the gap. This CDR3 comprises 14 residues. The germline gives CDR1 MRHNA, CDR2 SNTAGT. The CDR3 spells CASSEGTRTDTQYF. The CDR3 nucleotides are TGTGCCAGCAGTGAGGGGACAAGGACAGATACGCAGTATTTT.

J is TRBJ1-1 and V is TRBV18; no reliable D call. The CDR3 totals 13 residues. Germline V lookup: CDR1 KGHSH, CDR2 LQKENI. Trimming took off 5 bases at V and 10 bases at J, with 17 bases between the two ends. CDR3 protein: CASSGVNRGGAFF. The CDR3, as DNA: TGTGCCAGCTCAGGGGTTAACCGGGGAGGAGCTTTCTTT. The full variable domain, rest sourced from reference TRBV18 and TRBJ1-1, is NAGVMQNPRHLVRRRGQEARLRCSPMKGHSHVYWYRQLPEEGLKFMVYLQKENIIDESGMPKERFSAEFPKEGPSILRIQQVVRGDSAAYFCASSGVNRGGAFFGQGTRLTVV.

The rearrangement joins TRBV7-9 to TRBJ2-7, with 7 bases fitting TRBD1. Germline CDR1 and CDR2: SEHNR and FQNEAQ (reference sequence). The CDR3 length is 14 residues. V was clipped by 5 bases and J by 3 bases; unmatched bases: 7. DNA of the CDR3: TGTGCCAGCAGCGGGCGAGGGACAGTCTACGAGCAGTACTTC. Residues: CASSGRGTVYEQYF.

The gene calls are TRBV29-1 and TRBJ1-1; possibly TRBD1 for D (5 bases). Trimming left V 3 bases short and J 6 bases short, with 23 bases between. This CDR3 contains 16 residues. Germline V gives CDR1 SQVTM, CDR2 ANQGSEA. The CDR3 DNA sequence: TGCAGCGTTGATGGTGGGGCCACCGGGGGGATGTCTGAAGCTTTCTTT. Its translation: CSVDGGATGGMSEAFF.

V is TRBV28 and J is TRBJ2-3; 7 positions agree with TRBD2. Germline loops: CDR1 MDHEN, CDR2 SYDVKM. V lost 6 bases, J lost 2 bases, and 5 bases stayed unmatched. The CDR3 sequence is 14 residues long. The CDR3 region is CASSTTSLTDTQYF. The CDR3 nucleotides are TGTGCCAGCAGCACGACTAGCCTCACAGATACGCAGTATTTT.

This clone was recorded a few times. V gene TRBV5-1 combines with J gene TRBJ2-3, with 8 bases aligning to TRBD1. Germline trimming cut 0 bases from V and 1 base from J; bases unmatched to any gene: 1. The CDR3 runs to 15 residues. From germline, CDR1 is SGHRS and CDR2 YFSETQ. CDR3 amino acids: CASSLATGGTDTQYF. CDR3 nucleotides: TGCGCCAGCAGCTTGGCGACAGGGGGCACAGATACGCAGTATTTT. Full variable domain (rest looked up from reference TRBV5-1 and TRBJ2-3): KAGVTQTPRYLIKTRGQQVTLSCSPISGHRSVSWYQQTPGQGLQFLFEYFSETQRNKGNFPGRFSGRQFSNSRSEMNVSTLELGDSALYLCASSLATGGTDTQYFGPGTRLTVL.